These T cell receptor beta chains were read from a single sample in a study of blood T cell repertoires in COVID-19. Assay used: immunoSEQ multiplex PCR; TCRdb lists only in-frame clones, some missing. Among 410,000 or so clones listed, 86% were seen once. Input material: peripheral blood. The receptors were gathered from a woman aged 25 to 39 with active or convalescent COVID-19. Both conserved end residues are part of each CDR3. A D gene is named only where the DNA matches it firmly. Clone size is shown for a subset of rows, as once, few, many or a class of expanded clone.

V	D	size	J	DNA	CDR3
TRBV6-5	.	.	TRBJ1-1	TGTGCCAGCAGTTACTCGCGTGTGGGCGACACTGAAGCTTTCTTT	CASSYSRVGDTEAFF
TRBV2	.	.	TRBJ1-1	TGTGCCAGCACCCCCAAAGGGGCGAACACTGAAGCTTTCTTT	CASTPKGANTEAFF
TRBV5-4	.	.	TRBJ1-1	TGTGCCAGCAGCTTGCCCTTGGGACAGAACACTGAAGCTTTCTTT	CASSLPLGQNTEAFF
TRBV5-1	TRBD1	.	TRBJ2-6	TGCGCCAGCAGCTTGGCCGCGACAGGGCCGTCTGGGGCCAACGTCCTGACTTTC	CASSLAATGPSGANVLTF
TRBV6-1	TRBD1	.	TRBJ1-5	TGTGCCAGCAGTGGAACTTATACTAACAGGGGCGGTCAGCCCCAGCATTTT	CASSGTYTNRGGQPQHF
TRBV29-1	TRBD1	.	TRBJ2-2	TGCAGCGTTGAGGGCAGGGGGTACACCGGGGAGCTGTTTTTT	CSVEGRGYTGELFF
TRBV27	TRBD2	.	TRBJ2-1	TGTGCCAGCAGTCTCTCCAGCGGGGCCTCCTACAATGAGCAGTTCTTC	CASSLSSGASYNEQFF
TRBV10-3	.	.	TRBJ1-5	TGTGCCATCAGTGAGTTCGGGAATCAGCCCCAGCATTTT	CAISEFGNQPQHF
TRBV15	TRBD2	.	TRBJ2-3	TGTGCCACCAGCACTACAATGGGGGGGGAATACACAGATACGCAGTATTTT	CATSTTMGGEYTDTQYF
TRBV5-8	TRBD1	.	TRBJ1-6	TGTGCCAGCAGCTTTACAGGGGCAAATTCACCCCTCCACTTT	CASSFTGANSPLHF
TRBV19	TRBD1	.	TRBJ2-3	TGTGCCAGTAGTATAGATTTAGGGACAGGGACCACAGATACGCAGTATTTT	CASSIDLGTGTTDTQYF
TRBV4-1	TRBD1	.	TRBJ1-2	TGCGCCAGCAGCCAAGATCGACAGGGGGGGTATGGCTACACCTTC	CASSQDRQGGYGYTF
TRBV7-7	.	.	TRBJ2-1	TGTGCCAGCAGCCCCCTCGGACAGACAAATGAGCAGTTCTTC	CASSPLGQTNEQFF
TRBV19	TRBD2	.	TRBJ2-5	TGTGCCAGTCATCAAACGGGAGGGATAGAGACCCAGTACTTC	CASHQTGGIETQYF
TRBV27	.	.	TRBJ2-7	TGTGCCAGCAGTTTATCCAGCGGGCAACCCTACGAGCAGTACTTC	CASSLSSGQPYEQYF
TRBV6-1	.	.	TRBJ1-2	TGTGCCAGCAGTGAAGGCAGGAACGCCTATGGCTACACCTTC	CASSEGRNAYGYTF
TRBV5-1	TRBD1	.	TRBJ1-1	TGCGCCAGCAGCGAACCGGGACAGATGAACACTGAAGCTTTCTTT	CASSEPGQMNTEAFF
TRBV2	.	.	TRBJ1-2	TGTGCCAGCAGTGACGAGTCAGGATTGTATGGCTACACCTTC	CASSDESGLYGYTF
TRBV7-6	.	.	TRBJ1-1	TGTGCCAGCAGCGAGGGGGAAGGTCGGACTGAAGCTTTCTTT	CASSEGEGRTEAFF
TRBV2	.	.	TRBJ2-5	TGTGCCAGCACCGAAAAGACTAGTTTTGGGACCCAGTACTTC	CASTEKTSFGTQYF
TRBV7-9	.	.	TRBJ1-2	TGTGCCAGCACGCCGGCAGGGAGGTATGGCTACACCTTC	CASTPAGRYGYTF
TRBV18	.	.	TRBJ1-5	TGTGCCAGCTCACCAAGCGGTAGCAATCAGCCCCAGCATTTT	CASSPSGSNQPQHF
TRBV19	.	.	TRBJ1-1	TGTGCCAGTAACGGGGAAATGAACACTGAAGCTTTCTTT	CASNGEMNTEAFF
TRBV11-3	TRBD2	.	TRBJ2-3	TGTGCCAGCAGCACTCGGACTAGCGGGGATGGTTCAGATACGCAGTATTTT	CASSTRTSGDGSDTQYF
TRBV27	.	.	TRBJ2-1	TGTGCCAGCAGTCCGACTAGGAGCTCCTACAATGAGCAGTTCTTC	CASSPTRSSYNEQFF
TRBV27	.	few	TRBJ1-2	TGTGCCAGCAGTCCCTTCGACAGTAGGGGCTATGGCTACACCTTC	CASSPFDSRGYGYTF
TRBV27	TRBD1	.	TRBJ2-7	TGTGCCAGCAATACGGGACAGGTGTCCTACGAGCAGTACTTC	CASNTGQVSYEQYF
TRBV19	TRBD2	once	TRBJ2-4	TGTGCCAGTAGGTCCGGGACTAGTAGAGACATTCAGTACTTC	CASRSGTSRDIQYF
TRBV5-8	.	.	TRBJ1-5	TGTGCCAGCAGCTTGAGTCCGGGACAGCCCCAGCATTTT	CASSLSPGQPQHF
TRBV7-9	.	.	TRBJ2-3	TGTGCCAGCAGCTTTTCCAGGGGAATCACAGATACGCAGTATTTT	CASSFSRGITDTQYF
TRBV7-9	.	.	TRBJ2-5	TGTGCCAGCAGCCCATTGCCAAGTAGAGAGACCCAGTACTTC	CASSPLPSRETQYF
TRBV6-1	TRBD1	.	TRBJ1-2	TGTGCCAGCAGTGAAGCAGGGACAGACTTAAACTATGGCTACACCTTC	CASSEAGTDLNYGYTF
TRBV6-5	TRBD2	.	TRBJ2-2	TGTGCCAGCAGTTCCCTCGGGGTAGCGGGGTCCGGGGAGCTGTTTTTT	CASSSLGVAGSGELFF
TRBV5-4	TRBD2	.	TRBJ2-1	TGTGCCAGCAGCATAACTAGCGGGGGGGACAATGAGCAGTTCTTC	CASSITSGGDNEQFF
TRBV6-1	.	.	TRBJ1-1	TGTGCCAGCAGTGAAGATGAGGTCACTGAAGCTTTCTTT	CASSEDEVTEAFF
TRBV4-1	TRBD1	.	TRBJ1-2	TGCGCCAGCAGCCGGAGACAGGGGGAGGACGGCTACACCTTC	CASSRRQGEDGYTF
TRBV19	.	.	TRBJ2-1	TGTGCCAGTAGTTATAGCGGAAACTCCTACAATGAGCAGTTCTTC	CASSYSGNSYNEQFF
TRBV15	.	.	TRBJ1-4	TGTGCCACCAGCAGGAACCTACAGGAAGAAAAACTGTTTTTT	CATSRNLQEEKLFF
TRBV18	TRBD1	.	TRBJ2-1	TGTGCCAGCTCACCACAAACAGGGGGCGCGGATGAGCAGTTCTTC	CASSPQTGGADEQFF
TRBV27	.	.	TRBJ1-1	TGTGCCAGCAGTTTATTAACTGGGCACACTGAAGCTTTCTTT	CASSLLTGHTEAFF
TRBV27	.	.	TRBJ2-5	TGTGCCAGCAGTGCGGGTGGGGAGTCAGGGGCCAAGTACTTC	CASSAGGESGAKYF
TRBV19	TRBD2	.	TRBJ2-6	TGTGCCAGTAGTATAGTAGGCCGGGGGGGACTCTCTGGGGCCAACGTCCTGACTTTC	CASSIVGRGGLSGANVLTF
TRBV10-3	TRBD1	.	TRBJ1-4	TGTGCCATCAGTGGGACAGGGAACACTAATGAAAAACTGTTTTTT	CAISGTGNTNEKLFF
TRBV30	TRBD2	.	TRBJ2-7	TGTGCCTCGGAGGGCGGAGTGGCTAGCGGGGAGAGGTACGAGCAGTACTTC	CASEGGVASGERYEQYF
TRBV7-8	.	.	TRBJ1-1	TGTGCCAGCAGCCCTTCAGGGCAGCCTCTTGAAGCTTTCTTT	CASSPSGQPLEAFF